The text below deals with one TCR beta chain. Its cognate antigen is unknown. The sample comes from a study of cytomegalovirus exposure and HLA in healthy donors. 13 Jbeta primers and 60 Vbeta primers were used for the PCR. The table came from immunoSEQ multiplex PCR; TCRdb's copy has only in-frame clones and leaves some out. Of about 160,000 clones in the sample, around 76% were seen once. The germline CDR1 and CDR2 sequences are SGHDN and FVKESK. V was cut by 1 base and J by 3 bases, with 9 bases left in between. The CDR3 has 14 residues. Overall study findings and caveats: Being indistinguishable, some V segments were excluded, TRBV6-2 and TRBV6-3 among them.

Sequencing used PBMCs. This TCR derives from a man between 60 and 75 years old in good health and CMV-seronegative. The chain has TRBV14 and TRBJ2-5, with D possibly matching TRBD2 (5 bases). Here the CDR3 reads CASSQGGGEETQYF. The CDR3 bases are TGTGCCAGCAGCCAAGGAGGAGGCGAAGAGACCCAGTACTTC.